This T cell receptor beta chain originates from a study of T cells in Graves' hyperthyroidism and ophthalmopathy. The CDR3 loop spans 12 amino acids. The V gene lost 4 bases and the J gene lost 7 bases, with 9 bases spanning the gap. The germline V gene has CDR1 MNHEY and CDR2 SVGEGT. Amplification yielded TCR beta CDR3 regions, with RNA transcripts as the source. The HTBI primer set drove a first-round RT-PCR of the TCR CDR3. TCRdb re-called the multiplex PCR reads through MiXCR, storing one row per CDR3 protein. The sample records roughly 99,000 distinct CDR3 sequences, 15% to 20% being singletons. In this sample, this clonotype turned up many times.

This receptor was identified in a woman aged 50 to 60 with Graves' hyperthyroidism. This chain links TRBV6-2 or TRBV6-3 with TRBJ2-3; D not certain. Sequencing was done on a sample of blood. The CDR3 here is CASSSQDYTQYF. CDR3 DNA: TGTGCCAGCAGTTCTCAAGACTATACGCAGTATTTT.